This T cell receptor (beta chain) originates from a study of CD8+ T cells in alopecia areata. Cell sorting on a FACSAria was used to separate CD4+ and CD8+ T cells from the PBMCs. Study-level findings and limits: Higher clonality than in normal scalp was seen in lesional scalp, especially alopecia totalis/universalis. Patients shared TCRs less clearly than mice did, possibly owing to HLA. There were also resident alphabeta T cells of normal skin sequenced in scalp samples.

A remark on this clone: What it recognizes is unknown.

Extraction and reverse transcription of RNA yielded cDNA as the sequencing template. Clones were read by immunoSEQ multiplex PCR, and TCRdb kept only the in-frame ones, dropping some. The sample lists 95,000 to 120,000 clones; approximately 59% were seen once. This TCR came from a human donor in good health. Specimen: CD8+ T cells sorted from blood.

CDR3 sequence: CASSQDTGTPSYEQYF. Here the CDR3 DNA reads TGCGCCAGCAGCCAAGATACAGGGACGCCTTCCTACGAGCAGTACTTC. The chain couples TRBV4-3 to TRBJ2-7, with a tentative D call TRBD1 (6 bases). V lost 0 bases to trimming and J lost 1 base, with 13 bases between them. CDR3 length: 16 amino acids. The germline V gene has CDR1 LGHNA and CDR2 YSLEER.